These 27 T cell receptor beta chains were all obtained from the same sample, sequenced in a study of blood T cell repertoires in COVID-19. Sequenced by immunoSEQ multiplex PCR; TCRdb stores in-frame clones only, minus some. This sample carries 400,000 or so clones, 90% of them seen once, and the ten largest clones take approximately 0.65%. Sequences were obtained from PBMCs or T cells enriched from blood (not recorded which). These receptors all come from a man between 18 and 29 years old who had recovered from COVID-19.

This clone has more than one count but fewer than ten. The J gene is TRBJ1-2, the V gene TRBV28; D possibly corresponds to TRBD1 (6 bases). Trimming left V 4 bases short and J 5 bases short, with 17 bases between. CDR3 size: 15 residues. Germline lookup yields CDR1 MDHEN and CDR2 SYDVKM. The CDR3 loop reads CASSSQGGARYGYTF. The CDR3 DNA is TGTGCCAGCAGTTCCCAAGGGGGGGCTCGGTATGGCTACACCTTC.

The chain is built from TRBV29-1 and TRBJ2-1; tentatively, D is TRBD2 (6 bases). The V and J ends lost 3 bases and 2 bases respectively, with 14 bases between them. Germline V gives CDR1 SQVTM, CDR2 ANQGSEA. CDR3 size: 15 residues. CDR3 sequence reads: CSVDGSGNPYNEQFF. The CDR3 coding sequence is TGCAGCGTTGACGGTAGCGGAAACCCCTACAATGAGCAGTTCTTC.

The chain is built from TRBV28 and TRBJ1-2; D is ambiguous. This CDR3 comprises 11 residues. V lost 7 bases and J 7 bases, leaving 10 bases between the germline ends. In germline, CDR1 is MDHEN, CDR2 SYDVKM. The chain's CDR3 is CASTPGGGYTF. CDR3 sequence (DNA): TGTGCCAGCACGCCGGGAGGTGGCTACACCTTC.

The chain recombines TRBV5-1 with TRBJ1-1, with TRBD1 matching over 11 bases. The CDR3 runs to 14 residues. Unmatched junction bases numbered 0, after V lost 4 bases and J lost 1 base. Per the germline V gene, CDR1 is SGHRS and CDR2 is YFSETQ. The CDR3, as DNA: TGCGCCAGCAGCGGACAGGGGGCGAACACTGAAGCTTTCTTT. Protein: CASSGQGANTEAFF.

The chain employs TRBV27 and TRBJ2-7; weak D call: TRBD2 (6 bases). Germline loops: CDR1 MNHEY, CDR2 SMNVEV (reference sequence). There are 15 residues in the CDR3. The V gene lost 4 bases and the J gene lost 4 bases, with 17 bases spanning the gap. The CDR3 DNA reads as TGTGCCAGCAGTTCCACTGGGGGGTACAGGTACGAGCAGTACTTC. It encodes CASSSTGGYRYEQYF.

The chain has TRBV18 and TRBJ2-1; 9 nucleotides match TRBD2. The CDR3 totals 15 residues. Germline trimming cut 1 base from V and 4 bases from J; bases unmatched to any gene: 2. Germline V gene lookup returns CDR1 KGHSH and CDR2 LQKENI. CDR3 amino acids: CASSPLAGEYNEQFF. The CDR3 DNA reads as TGTGCCAGCTCACCACTAGCGGGGGAATACAATGAGCAGTTCTTC.

This sequence joins TRBV4-2 and TRBJ2-2; D call uncertain. CDR1 LGHNA and CDR2 YNFKEQ come from the germline V gene. Trimming stripped 0 bases from V and 3 bases from J, with 5 bases between. The length of the CDR3 is 14 residues. The CDR3 sequence is CASSQERDTGELFF. CDR3 nucleotides: TGTGCCAGCAGCCAAGAGCGAGACACCGGGGAGCTGTTTTTT.

This sequence joins TRBV28 and TRBJ1-4; D is possibly TRBD1 (6 bases). The CDR3 is 16 residues long. Germline CDR1 and CDR2: MDHEN and SYDVKM. The V end was cut by 5 bases, the J end by 0 bases, with 13 bases between. This CDR3 is CASSKTGAATNEKLFF. The CDR3 bases are TGTGCCAGCAGTAAGACAGGAGCTGCAACTAATGAAAAACTGTTTTTT. Variable domain in full (rest from reference TRBV28 and TRBJ1-4): DVKVTQSSRYLVKRTGEKVFLECVQDMDHENMFWYRQDPGLGLRLIYFSYDVKMKEKGDIPEGYSVSREKKERFSLILESASTNQTSMYLCASSKTGAATNEKLFFGSGTQLSVL.

The chain links TRBV9 to TRBJ1-1; D not resolved. Germline V CDR1 and CDR2: SGDLS, YYNGEE. V dropped 2 bases and J dropped 1 base, with 9 bases sitting between them. The CDR3 is made up of 14 amino acids. In nucleotides, the CDR3 is TGTGCCAGCAGCGTTCGAGGGTCGAACACTGAAGCTTTCTTT. Translating it yields CASSVRGSNTEAFF.

The rearrangement uses TRBV11-2 and TRBJ1-1, with D uncertain. The germline CDR1 and CDR2 sequences are SGHAT and FQNNGV. Trimming stripped 0 bases from V and 7 bases from J, with 12 bases between. The CDR3 length is 14 residues. CDR3 loop: CASSLDLSRSEAFF. Here the CDR3 DNA reads TGTGCCAGCAGCTTAGATCTTAGTCGGAGTGAAGCTTTCTTT.

The chain has TRBV18 and TRBJ1-4, with D possibly being TRBD1 (5 bases). This CDR3 has 15 amino acids. Germline loops: CDR1 KGHSH, CDR2 LQKENI. Trimming cost V 6 bases and J 7 bases, with 18 bases left between them. The CDR3 reads CASSPAGTGGEKLFF. The CDR3 DNA reads TGTGCCAGCTCCCCCGCAGGGACTGGGGGTGAAAAACTGTTTTTT.

This rearrangement joins TRBV5-5 to TRBJ1-5; D not resolved. Germline loops: CDR1 SGHKS, CDR2 YYEKEE (reference sequence). The CDR3 is 14 residues long. With 0 bases removed from V and 5 bases from J, the gap between germline ends came to 9 bases. DNA for the CDR3: TGTGCCAGCAGCTTGGTAGAGGAATATCAGCCCCAGCATTTT. Its translation is CASSLVEEYQPQHF.

As for this clone: In the same sample, other DNA sequences code for this CDR3. This chain joins TRBV7-9 and TRBJ1-2; 9 bases are a match to TRBD1. The CDR3 totals 14 residues. J lost 8 bases, V lost 5 bases, and 9 bases had no gene match. From germline, CDR1 is SEHNR and CDR2 FQNEAQ (reference sequence). The CDR3: CASSLQGQGEGYTF. The CDR3 region has the DNA TGTGCCAGCAGCCTACAGGGACAGGGAGAGGGCTACACCTTC.

This clone has a single count. This chain uses TRBV10-1 with TRBJ2-7, with D possibly matching TRBD1 (5 bases). The germline gives CDR1 WNHNN, CDR2 SYGVQD (reference sequence). The CDR3 extends over 12 amino acids. Trimming shortened V by 8 bases and J by 6 bases, and 14 bases separated the two germline ends. In DNA, the CDR3 is TGCGCCAGCTGGTCAGGGATGGGCGAGCAGTACTTC. Amino acid sequence: CASWSGMGEQYF.

V gene TRBV6-5 combines with J gene TRBJ1-2, with no clear D. Germline values: CDR1 MNHEY, CDR2 SVGAGI. The CDR3 has 15 residues. V was shortened by 7 bases and J by 5 bases, with 20 bases between the two germline ends. CDR3 nucleotide sequence: TGTGCCAGCAAGTGGGTTGGTACAGCGGGTTATGGCTACACCTTC. Protein product: CASKWVGTAGYGYTF.

The chain joins TRBV28 to TRBJ2-7, with TRBD1 as a possible D gene (5 bases). This CDR3 region has 15 residues. Germline V gene sequence: CDR1 MDHEN, CDR2 SYDVKM. The germline V and J ends were trimmed by 2 bases and 5 bases, with 16 bases remaining between them. The CDR3 bases are TGTGCCAGCAGTTTAACCTCCCCCAGGGTGGACGAGCAGTACTTC. It codes for CASSLTSPRVDEQYF.

In its sample, this clone was seen once. In DNA, the CDR3 is TGTGCCAGCAGTCCAGGTGGTGACTATGGCTACACCTTC. It translates to CASSPGGDYGYTF. This chain joins TRBV27 and TRBJ1-2; D is uncertain. This CDR3 has 13 amino acids. Trimming took off 5 bases at V and 3 bases at J, with 10 bases between the two ends. Germline loops: CDR1 MNHEY, CDR2 SMNVEV (reference sequence).

The J gene is TRBJ1-2, the V gene TRBV5-1; possible D gene TRBD1, 5 bases. Germline CDR1 is SGHRS and CDR2 is YFSETQ. CDR3 length equals 12 residues. V was shortened by 2 bases and J by 8 bases, with 10 bases between the two germline ends. This chain's CDR3 is CASSFSGIGYTF. The CDR3 region has the DNA TGCGCCAGCAGCTTTTCAGGGATAGGCTACACCTTC.

The rearrangement uses TRBV7-9 and TRBJ2-7, with 7 nucleotides matching TRBD2. The V and J ends lost 4 bases and 1 base, in that order; junction bases with no gene match: 7. This CDR3 contains 15 residues. Germline V gives CDR1 SEHNR, CDR2 FQNEAQ (reference sequence). CDR3 coding DNA: TGTGCCAGCAGCTCCTTGGCGGGAGAGTCCTACGAGCAGTACTTC. Amino acid sequence: CASSSLAGESYEQYF.

The genes are TRBV7-3 and TRBJ2-3; 7 positions agree with TRBD2. Germline values: CDR1 SGHTA, CDR2 FQGTGA. This CDR3 is built from 14 residues. The V gene end was trimmed by 4 bases and the J gene end by 4 bases; junction bases not matched to a gene: 5. This CDR3 reads CASSSAGRADTQYF. CDR3 bases: TGTGCCAGCAGCTCAGCGGGAAGAGCAGATACGCAGTATTTT.

The rearrangement uses TRBV6-5 and TRBJ2-7; D is perhaps TRBD2 (5 bases). The ends were cut back, 0 bases at V and 0 bases at J, with 6 bases in the middle. The CDR3 has 14 residues. CDR1 is MNHEY, CDR2 SVGAGI, per germline. The CDR3 coding sequence is TGTGCCAGCAGTTACTCGGGGAGCTCCTACGAGCAGTACTTC. Protein product: CASSYSGSSYEQYF.

The chain has TRBV6-4 and TRBJ2-1; no firm D call. The CDR3 extends over 15 amino acids. Germline-derived CDR1 and CDR2 are MRHNA and SNTAGT. V shed 5 bases and J shed 0 bases, with 11 bases lying between them. The CDR3 loop reads CASSNTSRSYNEQFF. In nucleotides, the CDR3 is TGTGCCAGCAGTAATACTTCCCGCTCCTACAATGAGCAGTTCTTC.

V and J are TRBV7-8 and TRBJ2-7, with TRBD2 identical over 7 bases. The CDR3 loop spans 13 amino acids. Germline V gene data show CDR1 as SGHVS and CDR2 as FQNEAQ. J was trimmed by 4 bases and V by 0 bases; bases with no gene match: 0. CDR3 DNA: TGTGCCAGCAGCTTAGCGGGGGGGTACGAGCAGTACTTC. Protein sequence: CASSLAGGYEQYF.

This clone was observed once. The genes are TRBV30 and TRBJ2-1; weak D call: TRBD2 (6 bases). This CDR3 region has 13 residues. V lost 2 bases and J lost 4, with 9 bases in between. Looked up from germline, CDR1 is GTSNPN and CDR2 is SVGIG (reference sequence). This CDR3 is CAWSWAGYNEQFF. The CDR3 bases are TGTGCCTGGAGTTGGGCGGGGTACAATGAGCAGTTCTTC.

V gene TRBV5-1 combines with J gene TRBJ1-1; 8 bases fit TRBD1. With 4 bases clipped from V and 0 bases from J, the junction kept 2 bases outside the gene matches. The CDR3 is 14 amino acids. The V gene's germline CDR1 is SGHRS and CDR2 YFSETQ. The CDR3 nucleotides read TGCGCCAGCAGCGGGACAGGACTGAACACTGAAGCTTTCTTT. This codes for CASSGTGLNTEAFF. Filled out from reference TRBV5-1 and TRBJ1-1, the complete variable domain reads KAGVTQTPRYLIKTRGQQVTLSCSPISGHRSVSWYQQTPGQGLQFLFEYFSETQRNKGNFPGRFSGRQFSNSRSEMNVSTLELGDSALYLCASSGTGLNTEAFFGQGTRLTVV.

The chain links TRBV5-1 to TRBJ1-1; no clear D. The V and J ends lost 7 bases and 1 base respectively, with 11 bases between them. Germline V CDR1 and CDR2: SGHRS, YFSETQ. The CDR3 is 13 residues long. CDR3 in DNA: TGCGCCAGCCAGGTTTCCCCGAACACTGAAGCTTTCTTT. Amino acids: CASQVSPNTEAFF. The whole variable domain, remainder taken from reference TRBV5-1 and TRBJ1-1, is KAGVTQTPRYLIKTRGQQVTLSCSPISGHRSVSWYQQTPGQGLQFLFEYFSETQRNKGNFPGRFSGRQFSNSRSEMNVSTLELGDSALYLCASQVSPNTEAFFGQGTRLTVV.

The chain couples TRBV2 to TRBJ2-3; D remains unclear. V dropped 7 bases and J dropped 6 bases, with 11 bases sitting between them. Germline loops: CDR1 SNHLY, CDR2 FYNNEI. This CDR3 is 12 amino acids long. This chain's CDR3 is CASKLVGDTQYF. The CDR3 nucleotides read TGTGCCAGCAAGCTAGTTGGCGATACGCAGTATTTT.